This T cell receptor (beta chain) was retrieved from a study of T cell responses to AZD1222 COVID-19 vaccine. Study-level findings and limits: Most donors were white British and more were female, and clonal diversity was possibly underestimated. Unmutated variant regions reportedly attract nearly half of all spike-specific TCRs. Spike-specific TCR breadth and depth grew following two AZD1222 doses. Seropositive status at baseline applied to only five or six AZD1222 recipients.

Comment on this clone: The antigen remains undetermined.

Clones were read by immunoSEQ multiplex PCR, and TCRdb kept only the in-frame ones, dropping some. Here the sample spans under 150,000 clones, 80% to 90% being singletons. Trimming took 7 bases from V and 6 from J, leaving 19 bases between them. CDR3 length: 16 residues. Germline V gene sequence: CDR1 WSHSY, CDR2 SAAADI. The sample here was peripheral blood, taken on day 0 of MenACWY control vaccination. The genes are TRBV10-2 and TRBJ2-6; D perhaps matches TRBD1 (7 bases). The receptor's source is an adult in good health. The CDR3, as DNA: TGCGCCAGCATTTTAAACAGGGGAGGAGCGGCCAACGTCCTGACTTTC. Amino acid sequence: CASILNRGGAANVLTF.